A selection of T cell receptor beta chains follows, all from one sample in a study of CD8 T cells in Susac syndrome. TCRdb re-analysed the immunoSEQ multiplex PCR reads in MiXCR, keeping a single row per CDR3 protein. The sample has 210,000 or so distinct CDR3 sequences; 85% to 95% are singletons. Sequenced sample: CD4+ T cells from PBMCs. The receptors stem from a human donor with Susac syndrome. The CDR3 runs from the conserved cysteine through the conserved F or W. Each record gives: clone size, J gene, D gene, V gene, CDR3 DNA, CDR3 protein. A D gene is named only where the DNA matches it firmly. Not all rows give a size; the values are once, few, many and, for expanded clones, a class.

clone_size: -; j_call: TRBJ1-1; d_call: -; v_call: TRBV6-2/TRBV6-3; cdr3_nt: TGTGCCAGCAGCCCCAGCAGGGACACTGAAGCTTTCTTT; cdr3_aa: CASSPSRDTEAFF
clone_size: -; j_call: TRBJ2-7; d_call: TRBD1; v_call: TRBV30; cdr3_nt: TGTGCCTGGAGACGGGGACAGGGATTCTCCTACGAGCAGTACTTC; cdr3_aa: CAWRRGQGFSYEQYF
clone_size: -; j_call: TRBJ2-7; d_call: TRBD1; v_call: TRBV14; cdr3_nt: TGTGCCAGCAGCCTTGGACAGGGGCGGCCCTACGAGCAGTACTTC; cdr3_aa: CASSLGQGRPYEQYF
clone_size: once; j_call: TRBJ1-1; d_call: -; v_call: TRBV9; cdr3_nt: TGTGCCAGCAGCCCCGACCAGGCGAGGTTTCGGTATGAAGCTTTCTTT; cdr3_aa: CASSPDQARFRYEAFF
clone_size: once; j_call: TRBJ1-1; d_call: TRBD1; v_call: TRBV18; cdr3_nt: TGTGCCAGCTCACAAGACAGGGGGCGGGACACTGAAGCTTTCTTT; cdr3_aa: CASSQDRGRDTEAFF
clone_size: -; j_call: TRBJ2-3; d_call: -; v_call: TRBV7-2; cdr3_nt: TGTGCCAGCAGCCTTGGGGGTTTCGCCGATACGCAGTATTTT; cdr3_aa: CASSLGGFADTQYF
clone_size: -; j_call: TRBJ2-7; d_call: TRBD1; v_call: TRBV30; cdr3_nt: TGTGCCTGGAGTGTACGGACAGGGGTCGGCGAGCAGTACTTC; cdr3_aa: CAWSVRTGVGEQYF
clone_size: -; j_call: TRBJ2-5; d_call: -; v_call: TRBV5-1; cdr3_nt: TGCGCCAGCAGTCGATCAGGGGAGTACCAAGAGACCCAGTACTTC; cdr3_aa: CASSRSGEYQETQYF
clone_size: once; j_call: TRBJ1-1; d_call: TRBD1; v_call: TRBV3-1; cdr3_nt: TGTGCCAGCAGCCTCCAAACAGGGGCGGGGACTGAAGCTTTCTTT; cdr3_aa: CASSLQTGAGTEAFF
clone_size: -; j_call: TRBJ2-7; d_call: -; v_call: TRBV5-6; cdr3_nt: TGTGCCAGCACCGTCACGGGATATCCGACCTACGAGCAGTACTTC; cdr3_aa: CASTVTGYPTYEQYF
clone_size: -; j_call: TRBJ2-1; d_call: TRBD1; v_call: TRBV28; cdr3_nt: TGTGCCACACGCCGGGACAGGGGGGGTGAGCAGTTCTTC; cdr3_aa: CATRRDRGGEQFF
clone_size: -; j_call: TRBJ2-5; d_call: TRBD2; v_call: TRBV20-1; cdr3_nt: TGCAGTGCTCACCAGGGCTTAGCGGGGGGAGGGACCCAGTACTTC; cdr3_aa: CSAHQGLAGGGTQYF
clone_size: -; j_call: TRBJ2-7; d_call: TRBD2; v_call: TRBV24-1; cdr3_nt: TGTGCCACCAGTGACCGGAGCGGGGAGAGCTCCTACGAGCAGTACTTC; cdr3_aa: CATSDRSGESSYEQYF
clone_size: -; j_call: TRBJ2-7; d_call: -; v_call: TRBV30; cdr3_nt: TGTGCCTGGAGTAAGGAGTCGGGCGAGCAGTACTTC; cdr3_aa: CAWSKESGEQYF
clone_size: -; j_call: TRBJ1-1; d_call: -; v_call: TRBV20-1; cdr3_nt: TGCAGTGCTCCCTGGATCGGTTCTGAAGCTTTCTTT; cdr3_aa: CSAPWIGSEAFF
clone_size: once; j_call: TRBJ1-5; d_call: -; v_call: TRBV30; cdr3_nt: TGTGCCTGGAGTCAGGACCCCAATCAGCCCCAGCATTTT; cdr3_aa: CAWSQDPNQPQHF
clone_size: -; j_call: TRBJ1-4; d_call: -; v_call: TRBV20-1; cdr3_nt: TGCAGTGCTAGGTGGGGGGGGCTCTTCGGAAAACTGTTTTTT; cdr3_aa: CSARWGGLFGKLFF
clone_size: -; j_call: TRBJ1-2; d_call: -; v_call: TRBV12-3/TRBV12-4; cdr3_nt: TGTGCCAGCAGTGCCCATCAGGCCTATGGCTACACCTTC; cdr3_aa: CASSAHQAYGYTF
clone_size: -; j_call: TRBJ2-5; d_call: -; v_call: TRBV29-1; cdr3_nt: TGCAGCGTTGATCTCGCCGGGGGCCAAGAGACCCAGTACTTC; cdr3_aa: CSVDLAGGQETQYF
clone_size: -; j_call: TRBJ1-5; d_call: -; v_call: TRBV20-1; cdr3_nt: TGCAGTGCTAGAGCGTCAGCTAATCAGCCCCAGCATTTT; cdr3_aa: CSARASANQPQHF
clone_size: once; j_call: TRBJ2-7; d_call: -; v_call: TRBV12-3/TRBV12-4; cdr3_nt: TGTGCCAGCAGCCTCCAAGGGGATCTTGGGGAGCAGTACTTC; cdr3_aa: CASSLQGDLGEQYF
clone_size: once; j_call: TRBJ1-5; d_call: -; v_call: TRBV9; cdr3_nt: TGTGCCAGCAGCGGAGGGGAAAGGCCCCAGCATTTT; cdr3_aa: CASSGGERPQHF
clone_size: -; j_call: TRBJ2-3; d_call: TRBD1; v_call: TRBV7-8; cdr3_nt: TGTGCCAGCAGCTATAGGACAGGGGGGGCAGATACGCAGTATTTT; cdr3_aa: CASSYRTGGADTQYF
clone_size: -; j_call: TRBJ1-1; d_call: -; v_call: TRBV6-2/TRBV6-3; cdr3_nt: TGTGCCAGCAGTTACATGGGCTGGGCTGAAGCTTTCTTT; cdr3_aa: CASSYMGWAEAFF
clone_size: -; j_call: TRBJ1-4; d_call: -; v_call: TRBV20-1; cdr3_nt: TGCAGTGCTAGCGGGGAGGATGAAAAACTGTTTTTT; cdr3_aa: CSASGEDEKLFF
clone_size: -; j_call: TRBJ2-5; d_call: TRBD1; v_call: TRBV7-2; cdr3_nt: TGTGCCAGCAGCTCAGGACAGGGGGCACAGACCCAGTACTTC; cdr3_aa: CASSSGQGAQTQYF
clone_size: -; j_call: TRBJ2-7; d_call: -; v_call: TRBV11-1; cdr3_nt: TGTGCCAGCAGTTTGACGGAAAGCTCCTACGAGCAGTACTTC; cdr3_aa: CASSLTESSYEQYF
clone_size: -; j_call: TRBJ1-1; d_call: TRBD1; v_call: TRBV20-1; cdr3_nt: TGCAGTGCTAGACGGACAGGGGTCCCTGAAGCTTTCTTT; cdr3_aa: CSARRTGVPEAFF
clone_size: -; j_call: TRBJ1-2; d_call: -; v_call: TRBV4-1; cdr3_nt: TGCGCCAGCAGCCAAGAGAGTCCAAAAAACTATGGCTACACCTTC; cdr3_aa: CASSQESPKNYGYTF
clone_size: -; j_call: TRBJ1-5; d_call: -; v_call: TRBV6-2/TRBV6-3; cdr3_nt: TGTGCCAGCAGTGCCCACGGGGGCCAGGGAGTTCTTCAGCCCCAGCATTTT; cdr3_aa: CASSAHGGQGVLQPQHF
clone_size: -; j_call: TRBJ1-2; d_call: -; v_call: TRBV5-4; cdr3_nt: TGTGCCAGCAGCTTGGGCCAGCGCGGAGGCTACACCTTC; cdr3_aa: CASSLGQRGGYTF
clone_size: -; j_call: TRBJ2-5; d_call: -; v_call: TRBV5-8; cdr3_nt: TGTGCCAGCAGCTTGGCGGAAGGACCATTAGGAGAGACCCAGTACTTC; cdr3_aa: CASSLAEGPLGETQYF
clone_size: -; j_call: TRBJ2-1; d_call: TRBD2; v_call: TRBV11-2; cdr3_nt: TGTGCCAGCAGCACCGCGACTAGCGGGGGGGCCACTGAGCAGTTCTTC; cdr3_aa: CASSTATSGGATEQFF
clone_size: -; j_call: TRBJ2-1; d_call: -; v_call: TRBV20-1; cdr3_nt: TGCAGTGCTAGACCTCCGGGGGACGCGTCCAATGAGCAGTTCTTC; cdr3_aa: CSARPPGDASNEQFF
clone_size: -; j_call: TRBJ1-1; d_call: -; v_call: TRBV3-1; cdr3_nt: TGTGCCAGCAGCCACGAGGGACGGAACACTGAAGCTTTCTTT; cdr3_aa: CASSHEGRNTEAFF
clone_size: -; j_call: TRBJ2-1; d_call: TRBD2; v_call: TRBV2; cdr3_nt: TGTGCCAGTAATTCTGGGCGGGGGGCGGTCAATGAGCAGTTCTTC; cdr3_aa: CASNSGRGAVNEQFF
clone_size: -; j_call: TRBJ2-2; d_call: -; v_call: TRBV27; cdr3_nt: TGTGCCAGCAGTTTAAACAGGCCCAACACCGGGGAGCTGTTTTTT; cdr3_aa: CASSLNRPNTGELFF
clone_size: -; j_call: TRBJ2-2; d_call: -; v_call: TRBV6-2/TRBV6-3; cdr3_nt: TGTGCCAGCAGTTACTCCCGGAGGGAGCTGTTTTTT; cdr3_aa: CASSYSRRELFF
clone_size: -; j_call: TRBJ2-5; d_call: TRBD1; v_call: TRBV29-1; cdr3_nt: TGCAGCGTTGAAGCCCTAACAGGGGGCCGGGAGACCCAGTACTTC; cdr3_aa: CSVEALTGGRETQYF
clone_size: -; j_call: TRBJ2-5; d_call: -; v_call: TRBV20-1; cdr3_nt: TGCAGTGCCATGGCCGGAGACAACCAAGAGACCCAGTACTTC; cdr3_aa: CSAMAGDNQETQYF
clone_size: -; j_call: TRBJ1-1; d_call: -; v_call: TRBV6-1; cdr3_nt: TGTGCCAGCAGTGAAGCGTGGGACACTGAAGCTTTCTTT; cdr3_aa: CASSEAWDTEAFF
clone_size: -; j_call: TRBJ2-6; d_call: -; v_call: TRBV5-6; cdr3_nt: TGTGCCAGCAGCTTACGTCAGGGCTCGGGGGCCAACGTCCTGATTTTC; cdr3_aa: CASSLRQGSGANVLIF
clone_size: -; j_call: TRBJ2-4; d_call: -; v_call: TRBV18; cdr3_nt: TGTGCCAGCTCACCTCGGGACCAAACAGCCAAAAACATTCAGTACTTC; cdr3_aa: CASSPRDQTAKNIQYF
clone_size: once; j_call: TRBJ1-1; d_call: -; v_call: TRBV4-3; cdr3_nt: TGCGCCAGCAGCCAACTGACAGCCAACGTCGGCACTGAAGCTTTCTTT; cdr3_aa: CASSQLTANVGTEAFF
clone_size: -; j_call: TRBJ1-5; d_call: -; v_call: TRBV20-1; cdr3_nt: TGCAGTCTGTGGGACCCCGACCGGTCCCAGCATTTT; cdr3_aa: CSLWDPDRSQHF
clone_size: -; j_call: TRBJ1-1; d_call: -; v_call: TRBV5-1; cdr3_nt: TGCGCCAGCAGCTTGGCACAGGGAACCACTGAAGCTTTCTTT; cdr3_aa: CASSLAQGTTEAFF
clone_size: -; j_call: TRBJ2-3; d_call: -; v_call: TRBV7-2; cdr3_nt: TGTGCCAGCAGCAAACCCGACCCGCCTACGCAGTATTTT; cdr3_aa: CASSKPDPPTQYF
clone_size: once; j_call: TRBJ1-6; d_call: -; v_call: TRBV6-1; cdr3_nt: TGTGCCAGCACCCCGGGACCGTATAATTCACCCCTCCACTTT; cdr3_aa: CASTPGPYNSPLHF
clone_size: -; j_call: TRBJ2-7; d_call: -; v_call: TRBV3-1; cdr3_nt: TGTGCCAGCGGCTTGGAGTACGAGCAGTACTTC; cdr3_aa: CASGLEYEQYF
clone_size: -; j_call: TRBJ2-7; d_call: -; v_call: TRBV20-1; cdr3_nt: TGCAGTGCTAGGCCAGGGGGGCCCTACGAGCAGTACTTC; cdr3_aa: CSARPGGPYEQYF
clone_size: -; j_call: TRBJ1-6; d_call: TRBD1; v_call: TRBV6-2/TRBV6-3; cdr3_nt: TGTGCCAGCAGTTTCCGGGGACAGGGACGTTCACCCCTCCACTTT; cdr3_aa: CASSFRGQGRSPLHF
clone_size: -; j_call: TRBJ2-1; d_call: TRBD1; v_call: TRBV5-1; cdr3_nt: TGCGCCAGCAGCCTAGACAGGGGGGGCTGGTACAATGAGCAGTTCTTC; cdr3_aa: CASSLDRGGWYNEQFF
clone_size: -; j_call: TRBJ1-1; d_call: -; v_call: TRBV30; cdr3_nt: TGTGCCTGGAGCCCCGAAGTGGACACTGAAGCTTTCTTT; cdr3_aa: CAWSPEVDTEAFF